The entry that follows covers one T cell receptor beta chain sequence. The table came from immunoSEQ multiplex PCR; TCRdb's copy has only in-frame clones and leaves some out. Here the sample spans approximately 210,000 clones, less than 90% being singletons. The sample originates from a study of blood T cell repertoires in COVID-19. Sequencing was performed on peripheral blood. The source is a man in his forties with acute or convalescent COVID-19.

As DNA, the CDR3 is TGTGCCACCAATGCGAACGGACTTAGCTCCTACGAGCAGTACTTC. Translated, it gives CATNANGLSSYEQYF. The V gene is TRBV24-1, the J gene TRBJ2-7, with TRBD2 as a possible D gene (5 bases). Germline V gene sequence: CDR1 KGHDR, CDR2 SFDVKD. Deletions cut 8 bases from V and 0 bases from J, with 16 bases between. The length of the CDR3 is 15 residues.